A selection of T cell receptor beta chains follows, all from one sample in a study of OX40 agonist ivuxolimab in advanced cancers. Clones were sequenced by immunoSEQ multiplex PCR, and TCRdb holds only the in-frame ones, with some missing. This sample has over 50,000 clones; around 92% occur once, and the top ten carry over 20%. Sample: CD4+ or CD8+ T cells sorted from blood, taken in a trial of the OX40 agonist ivuxolimab. These receptors all stem from an adult with an advanced solid tumor such as melanoma, head and neck, liver or kidney cancer. Both conserved end residues are part of each CDR3. D genes are given only for firm matches. Clone size appears in some rows only: once, few, many, or a class for an expanded clone.

d_gene: -
abundance: -
j_gene: TRBJ2-2
v_gene: TRBV6-6
CDR3nt: TGTGCCAGCAGCGATTCTCAGGGGATAGCCGGGGAGCTGTTTTTT
CDR3aa: CASSDSQGIAGELFF

d_gene: -
abundance: -
j_gene: TRBJ2-1
v_gene: TRBV9
CDR3nt: TGTGCCAGCAGCACCCCCCTAGGAGGGTCCTACAATGAGCAGTTCTTC
CDR3aa: CASSTPLGGSYNEQFF

d_gene: -
abundance: -
j_gene: TRBJ1-2
v_gene: TRBV6-5
CDR3nt: TGTGCCAGCAGTTACGGCCGGGACGGGGGTCTAGGCTACACCTTC
CDR3aa: CASSYGRDGGLGYTF

d_gene: -
abundance: -
j_gene: TRBJ1-5
v_gene: TRBV28
CDR3nt: TGTGCCAGCACGGCACCGGCGGTAGGTATGGGCAATCAGCCCCAGCATTTT
CDR3aa: CASTAPAVGMGNQPQHF

d_gene: TRBD2
abundance: -
j_gene: TRBJ2-2
v_gene: TRBV5-4
CDR3nt: TGTGCCAGCAGCGCTGGACTAGCGGGGGTTTTCACCGGGGAGCTGTTTTTT
CDR3aa: CASSAGLAGVFTGELFF

d_gene: -
abundance: -
j_gene: TRBJ2-1
v_gene: TRBV28
CDR3nt: TGTGCCAGCAGTCCGCCCGGGATCAGCTCCTACAATGAGCAGTTCTTC
CDR3aa: CASSPPGISSYNEQFF

d_gene: -
abundance: -
j_gene: TRBJ2-5
v_gene: TRBV11-3
CDR3nt: TGTGCCAGCAGCTTAGAAATTGTGGAGACCCAGTACTTC
CDR3aa: CASSLEIVETQYF

d_gene: -
abundance: -
j_gene: TRBJ2-3
v_gene: TRBV15
CDR3nt: TGTGCCACCAGCAGGCTCACAGATACGCAGTATTTT
CDR3aa: CATSRLTDTQYF

d_gene: -
abundance: few
j_gene: TRBJ1-1
v_gene: TRBV30
CDR3nt: TGTGCCTGGAGTGTATATGGCACGGCCACGAACACTGAAGCTTTCTTT
CDR3aa: CAWSVYGTATNTEAFF

d_gene: -
abundance: -
j_gene: TRBJ2-3
v_gene: TRBV15
CDR3nt: TGTGCCACCAGCAGAGACGAGGGGGGAACAGATACGCAGTATTTT
CDR3aa: CATSRDEGGTDTQYF

d_gene: TRBD1
abundance: -
j_gene: TRBJ2-5
v_gene: TRBV5-1
CDR3nt: TGCGCCAGCGCCCCGGGACAGGCCATACAAGAGACCCAGTACTTC
CDR3aa: CASAPGQAIQETQYF

d_gene: TRBD1
abundance: -
j_gene: TRBJ2-1
v_gene: TRBV25-1
CDR3nt: TGTGCCAGCTCTGTGACAGGGTTTTACAATGAGCAGTTCTTC
CDR3aa: CASSVTGFYNEQFF

d_gene: -
abundance: -
j_gene: TRBJ1-5
v_gene: TRBV30
CDR3nt: TGTGCCTGGAGTGTACTTGGCAATCAGCCCCAGCATTTT
CDR3aa: CAWSVLGNQPQHF

d_gene: -
abundance: -
j_gene: TRBJ2-7
v_gene: TRBV4-3
CDR3nt: TGCGCCAGCAGCCAAGAGGGGGCAGGGACTCACGAGCAGTACTTC
CDR3aa: CASSQEGAGTHEQYF

d_gene: TRBD2
abundance: -
j_gene: TRBJ2-1
v_gene: TRBV27
CDR3nt: TGTGCCAGCAGGCATGGACTAGCGGGAGTCGATGAGCAGTTCTTC
CDR3aa: CASRHGLAGVDEQFF

d_gene: -
abundance: -
j_gene: TRBJ2-7
v_gene: TRBV6-6
CDR3nt: TGTGCCAGCAGTTACTCGGTCTACGAGCAGTACTTC
CDR3aa: CASSYSVYEQYF

d_gene: -
abundance: -
j_gene: TRBJ2-3
v_gene: TRBV6-6
CDR3nt: TGTGCCAGCATAACTCGGGTCACTAGCACAGATACGCAGTATTTT
CDR3aa: CASITRVTSTDTQYF

d_gene: -
abundance: -
j_gene: TRBJ2-5
v_gene: TRBV19
CDR3nt: TGTGCCAGTAGTATATACGAGGCCGAAGAGACCCAGTACTTC
CDR3aa: CASSIYEAEETQYF

d_gene: -
abundance: few
j_gene: TRBJ1-5
v_gene: TRBV21-1
CDR3nt: TGTGCCAGCAACGACAATGGAAGCAATCAGCCCCAGCATTTT
CDR3aa: CASNDNGSNQPQHF

d_gene: TRBD1
abundance: once
j_gene: TRBJ2-7
v_gene: TRBV28
CDR3nt: TGTGCCAGCAGGGGCGGGACAGGGGTTCAGGAGCAGTACTTC
CDR3aa: CASRGGTGVQEQYF

d_gene: -
abundance: -
j_gene: TRBJ1-5
v_gene: TRBV15
CDR3nt: TGTGCCACCAGCAACGGACAGAGTTATAATCAGCCCCAGCATTTT
CDR3aa: CATSNGQSYNQPQHF

d_gene: -
abundance: -
j_gene: TRBJ2-6
v_gene: TRBV4-3
CDR3nt: TGCGCCAGCAGCCCAGGGGACGGATCCAACTCTGGGGCCAACGTCCTGACTTTC
CDR3aa: CASSPGDGSNSGANVLTF

d_gene: -
abundance: -
j_gene: TRBJ1-2
v_gene: TRBV29-1
CDR3nt: TGCAGCGTTGAAGCGGAGAACTATGGCTACACCTTC
CDR3aa: CSVEAENYGYTF

d_gene: -
abundance: -
j_gene: TRBJ2-3
v_gene: TRBV6-5
CDR3nt: TGTGCCAGCAGTTACTTTACGGCTTCTAGCACAGATACGCAGTATTTT
CDR3aa: CASSYFTASSTDTQYF

d_gene: -
abundance: -
j_gene: TRBJ2-1
v_gene: TRBV28
CDR3nt: TGTGCCAGCAGTACGATGGAGGTCCATGAGCAGTTCTTC
CDR3aa: CASSTMEVHEQFF

d_gene: -
abundance: -
j_gene: TRBJ1-1
v_gene: TRBV5-1
CDR3nt: TGCGCCAGCAGCTTGGCCCGTGCAGGGTTGACTGAAGCTTTCTTT
CDR3aa: CASSLARAGLTEAFF

d_gene: -
abundance: -
j_gene: TRBJ1-2
v_gene: TRBV7-9
CDR3nt: TGTGCCAGCAGCTTCGATCCTTGGATGGTCAACTATGGCTACACCTTC
CDR3aa: CASSFDPWMVNYGYTF

d_gene: TRBD2
abundance: -
j_gene: TRBJ2-2
v_gene: TRBV7-3
CDR3nt: TGTGCCAGCAGCTTATTTACTAGCGGGAGTTTCGGGGAGCTGTTTTTT
CDR3aa: CASSLFTSGSFGELFF

d_gene: -
abundance: -
j_gene: TRBJ2-7
v_gene: TRBV6-5
CDR3nt: TGTGCCAGCAGTTACTACCCAGCCTACGAGCAGTACTTC
CDR3aa: CASSYYPAYEQYF

d_gene: -
abundance: -
j_gene: TRBJ1-6
v_gene: TRBV4-1
CDR3nt: TGCGCCAGCAGTAGGGGGGTCAACGTTCTCCTTTTT
CDR3aa: CASSRGVNVLLF

d_gene: -
abundance: -
j_gene: TRBJ2-1
v_gene: TRBV10-3
CDR3nt: TGTGCCATCAGTGACCCATCAACAGTGGATTCTTACAATGAGCAGTTCTTC
CDR3aa: CAISDPSTVDSYNEQFF

d_gene: -
abundance: -
j_gene: TRBJ2-7
v_gene: TRBV6-6
CDR3nt: TGTGCCAGCAGTTACGGGGGCTCAATGCTTTCCTACGAGCAGTACTTC
CDR3aa: CASSYGGSMLSYEQYF

d_gene: TRBD2
abundance: -
j_gene: TRBJ2-1
v_gene: TRBV7-3
CDR3nt: TGTGCCAGCAGCTTAACGGGCGGGAGCTCCTACAATGAGCAGTTCTTC
CDR3aa: CASSLTGGSSYNEQFF

d_gene: -
abundance: -
j_gene: TRBJ1-2
v_gene: TRBV5-1
CDR3nt: TGCGCCAGCAGCCTAAACCGACCGGATACCCGAACCTATGGCTACACCTTC
CDR3aa: CASSLNRPDTRTYGYTF

d_gene: -
abundance: once
j_gene: TRBJ2-1
v_gene: TRBV6-6
CDR3nt: TGTGCCAGCAGTTGGCAGGGGTACAATGAGCAGTTCTTC
CDR3aa: CASSWQGYNEQFF

d_gene: TRBD2
abundance: -
j_gene: TRBJ2-1
v_gene: TRBV11-3
CDR3nt: TGTGCCAGCAGCCCCGGGGGGGAATATGAGCAGTTCTTC
CDR3aa: CASSPGGEYEQFF

d_gene: -
abundance: -
j_gene: TRBJ2-1
v_gene: TRBV7-2
CDR3nt: TGTGCCAGCAGCTTCGGCACAGCCAATGAGCAGTTCTTC
CDR3aa: CASSFGTANEQFF

d_gene: -
abundance: -
j_gene: TRBJ2-3
v_gene: TRBV29-1
CDR3nt: TGCAGCGCAGATTCGGGGGGCACAGATACGCAGTATTTT
CDR3aa: CSADSGGTDTQYF

d_gene: -
abundance: -
j_gene: TRBJ2-5
v_gene: TRBV28
CDR3nt: TGTGCCAGCAGTCCGCAGGGGACCCAGTACTTC
CDR3aa: CASSPQGTQYF

d_gene: -
abundance: -
j_gene: TRBJ1-5
v_gene: TRBV28
CDR3nt: TGTGCCAGCAGTTTGACTAACAATCAGCCCCAGCATTTT
CDR3aa: CASSLTNNQPQHF

d_gene: -
abundance: -
j_gene: TRBJ1-5
v_gene: TRBV5-6
CDR3nt: TGTGCCAGCAGCTTTTTGGCAGATAATAGCAATCAGCCCCAGCATTTT
CDR3aa: CASSFLADNSNQPQHF

d_gene: TRBD1
abundance: -
j_gene: TRBJ1-2
v_gene: TRBV28
CDR3nt: TGTGCCAGCAGCGGGGGGACAGAGTATGGCTACACCTTC
CDR3aa: CASSGGTEYGYTF

d_gene: -
abundance: -
j_gene: TRBJ2-1
v_gene: TRBV29-1
CDR3nt: TGCAGCGTTTTTGACCCCCTCCTCTACAATGAGCAGTTCTTC
CDR3aa: CSVFDPLLYNEQFF

d_gene: -
abundance: -
j_gene: TRBJ2-7
v_gene: TRBV5-4
CDR3nt: TGTGCCAGCAGCCCCGAGGGTTCCTACGAGCAGTACTTC
CDR3aa: CASSPEGSYEQYF

d_gene: -
abundance: -
j_gene: TRBJ1-5
v_gene: TRBV27
CDR3nt: TGTGCCAGCAGTTTACGGGACAACAATCAGCCCCAGCATTTT
CDR3aa: CASSLRDNNQPQHF

d_gene: -
abundance: few
j_gene: TRBJ2-3
v_gene: TRBV7-9
CDR3nt: TGTGCCAGCAGCTCCTGGTCAGGGGAAATTGAAGATACGCAGTATTTT
CDR3aa: CASSSWSGEIEDTQYF